One sample yielded the 6 T cell receptor beta chains listed below, sequenced in a study of early T cells in non-severe SARS-CoV-2 infection. Using its own MiXCR run on the 5' RACE reads, TCRdb lists one record per CDR3 protein. The data hold nearly 60,000 distinct CDR3 sequences, with approximately 12% observed a single time. Sequencing was carried out using whole blood. The source is an adult who was a healthcare worker with PCR-confirmed SARS-CoV-2 infection or an uninfected control (not recorded which).

This clonotype was seen repeatedly, ten times or more. V is TRBV12-3 or TRBV12-4 and J is TRBJ2-4, with D tentatively TRBD1 (6 bases). This CDR3 is 13 amino acids long. The V end was cut by 5 bases, the J end by 1 base, with 6 bases between. Here the CDR3 reads CASSDRAKNIQYF. Written as DNA, the CDR3 is TGTGCCAGCAGTGACAGGGCCAAAAACATTCAGTACTTC.

This clonotype was counted between two and nine times. The gene calls are TRBV20-1 and TRBJ1-1; a weak D match, TRBD1 (5 bases). Trimming stripped 2 bases from V and 1 base from J, with 14 bases between. Germline loops: CDR1 DFQATT, CDR2 SNEGSKA (reference sequence). The CDR3 covers 15 residues. The CDR3 nucleotides read TGCAGTGCTAGATACATCGGGACCGCGAACACTGAAGCTTTCTTT. It translates to CSARYIGTANTEAFF.

Concerning this clonotype: A read error is possible here, since a much larger clone lies one base away. The V call is TRBV9, the J call TRBJ2-1; no firm D call. This CDR3 has 13 residues. CDR1 and CDR2 from the germline V gene are SGDLS and YYNGEE. V lost 0 bases and J 2 bases, leaving 3 bases between the germline ends. The CDR3 reads CASSVDAYNEQFF. The CDR3 DNA reads as TGTGCCAGCAGCGTAGACGCCTACAATGAGCAGTTCTTC.

The gene calls are TRBV4-2 and TRBJ2-1; 10 positions agree with TRBD2. Germline V gives CDR1 LGHNA, CDR2 YNFKEQ. The CDR3 loop spans 18 amino acids. Germline trimming cut 2 bases from V and 7 bases from J; bases unmatched to any gene: 14. The CDR3 bases are TGTGCCAGCAGCCAAAACGGACTAGCGGTATACATGGGTAATGAGCAGTTCTTC. It yields the protein CASSQNGLAVYMGNEQFF.

This clonotype has a count of ten or more. The CDR3 region has the DNA TGCAGTGCTATCGGGCAGGGCTACGAGCAGTACTTC. It encodes CSAIGQGYEQYF. This sequence joins TRBV20-1 and TRBJ2-7, with D possibly matching TRBD1 (5 bases). The V gene's germline CDR1 is DFQATT and CDR2 SNEGSKA (reference sequence). V lost 4 bases and J lost 3, with 10 bases in between. The CDR3 is 12 amino acids.

This clonotype occurred many times. V is TRBV20-1 and J is TRBJ1-1; D is uncertain. In germline, CDR1 is DFQATT, CDR2 SNEGSKA (reference sequence). The CDR3 length is 11 residues. CDR3 sequence: CIKTGGTEAFF. For the CDR3, the DNA is TGCATCAAAACGGGAGGTACTGAAGCTTTCTTT.